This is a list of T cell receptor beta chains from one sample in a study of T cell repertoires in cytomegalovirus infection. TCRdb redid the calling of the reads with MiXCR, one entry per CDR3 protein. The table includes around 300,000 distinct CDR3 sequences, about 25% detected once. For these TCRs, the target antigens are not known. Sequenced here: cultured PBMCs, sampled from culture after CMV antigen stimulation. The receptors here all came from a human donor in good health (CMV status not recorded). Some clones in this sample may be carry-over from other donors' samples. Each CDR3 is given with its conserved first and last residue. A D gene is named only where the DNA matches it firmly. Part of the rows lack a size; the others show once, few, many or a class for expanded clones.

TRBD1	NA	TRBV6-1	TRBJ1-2	CASSSYRDRGRGDYGYTF	TGTGCCAGCAGTTCCTACCGGGACAGGGGTAGGGGGGACTATGGCTACACCTTC
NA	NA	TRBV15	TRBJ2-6	CATSRDDTRSGANVLTF	TGTGCCACCAGCAGAGATGACACCCGCTCTGGGGCCAACGTCCTGACTTTC
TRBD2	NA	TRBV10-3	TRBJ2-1	CAIRSASGGNNEQFF	TGTGCCATCAGATCCGCTAGCGGGGGAAACAATGAGCAGTTCTTC
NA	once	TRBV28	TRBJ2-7	CASSPHSNSYEQYF	TGTGCCAGCAGTCCCCACAGCAACTCCTACGAGCAGTACTTC
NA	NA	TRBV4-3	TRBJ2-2	CASSRPGAGELFF	TGCGCCAGCAGCCGTCCAGGGGCCGGGGAGCTGTTTTTT
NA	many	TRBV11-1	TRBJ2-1	CASSAETITSNEQFF	TGTGCCAGCAGCGCGGAAACGATTACTAGTAACGAGCAGTTCTTC
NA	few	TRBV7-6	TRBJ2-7	CASSLPASESYEQYF	TGTGCCAGCAGCTTACCGGCTAGCGAGTCCTACGAGCAGTACTTC
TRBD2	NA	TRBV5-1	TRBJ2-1	CASSRDGGLAGGLYNEQFF	TGCGCCAGCAGCCGCGACGGTGGGCTAGCGGGAGGGCTATACAATGAGCAGTTCTTC
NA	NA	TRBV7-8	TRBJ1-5	CASKTDGPGQPQHF	TGTGCCAGCAAAACGGACGGGCCAGGGCAGCCCCAGCATTTT
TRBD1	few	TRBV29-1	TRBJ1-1	CSATGQGNTEAFF	TGCAGCGCCACGGGACAGGGGAACACTGAAGCTTTCTTT
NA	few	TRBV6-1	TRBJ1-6	CASSDLKNSPLHF	TGTGCCAGCAGTGATTTAAAAAATTCACCCCTCCACTTT
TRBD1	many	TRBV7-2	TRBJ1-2	CASSFGTGLGGYTF	TGTGCCAGCAGCTTTGGGACAGGCCTCGGCGGCTACACCTTC
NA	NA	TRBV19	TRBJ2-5	CASRNQPRETQYF	TGTGCCAGTAGAAACCAACCGAGGGAGACCCAGTACTTC
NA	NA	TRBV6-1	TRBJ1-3	CASSELPGSGNTIYF	TGTGCCAGCAGTGAATTGCCCGGCTCTGGAAACACCATATATTTT